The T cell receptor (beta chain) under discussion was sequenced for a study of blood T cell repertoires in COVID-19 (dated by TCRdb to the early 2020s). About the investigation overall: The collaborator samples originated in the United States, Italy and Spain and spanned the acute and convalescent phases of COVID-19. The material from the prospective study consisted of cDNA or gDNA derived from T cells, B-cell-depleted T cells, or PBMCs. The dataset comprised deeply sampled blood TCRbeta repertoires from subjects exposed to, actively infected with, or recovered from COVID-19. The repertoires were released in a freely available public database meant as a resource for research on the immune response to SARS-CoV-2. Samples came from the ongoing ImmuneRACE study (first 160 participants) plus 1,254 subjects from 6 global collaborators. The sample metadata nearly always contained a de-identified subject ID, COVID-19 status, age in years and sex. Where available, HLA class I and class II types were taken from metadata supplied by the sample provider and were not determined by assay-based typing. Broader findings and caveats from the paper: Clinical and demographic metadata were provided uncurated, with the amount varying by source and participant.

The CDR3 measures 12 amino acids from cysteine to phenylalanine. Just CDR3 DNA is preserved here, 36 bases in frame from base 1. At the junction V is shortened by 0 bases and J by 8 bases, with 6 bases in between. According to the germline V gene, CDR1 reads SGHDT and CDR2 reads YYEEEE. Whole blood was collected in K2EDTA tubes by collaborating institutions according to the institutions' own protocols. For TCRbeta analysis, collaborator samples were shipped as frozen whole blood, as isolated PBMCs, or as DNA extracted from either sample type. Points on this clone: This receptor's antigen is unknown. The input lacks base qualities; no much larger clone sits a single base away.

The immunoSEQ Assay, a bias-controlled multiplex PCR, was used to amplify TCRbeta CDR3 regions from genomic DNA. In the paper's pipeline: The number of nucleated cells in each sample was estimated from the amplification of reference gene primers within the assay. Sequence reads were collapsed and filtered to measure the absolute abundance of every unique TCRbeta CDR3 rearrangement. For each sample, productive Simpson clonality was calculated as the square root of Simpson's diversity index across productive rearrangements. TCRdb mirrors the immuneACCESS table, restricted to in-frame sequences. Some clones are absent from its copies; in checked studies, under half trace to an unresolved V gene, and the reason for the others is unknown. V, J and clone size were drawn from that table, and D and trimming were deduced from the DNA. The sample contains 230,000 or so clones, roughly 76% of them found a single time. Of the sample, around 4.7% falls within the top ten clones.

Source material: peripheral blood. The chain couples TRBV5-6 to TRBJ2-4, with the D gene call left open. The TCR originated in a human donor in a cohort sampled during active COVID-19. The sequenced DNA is TGTGCCAGCAGCTTGGGACTCGACATTCAGTACTTC. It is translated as CASSLGLDIQYF.